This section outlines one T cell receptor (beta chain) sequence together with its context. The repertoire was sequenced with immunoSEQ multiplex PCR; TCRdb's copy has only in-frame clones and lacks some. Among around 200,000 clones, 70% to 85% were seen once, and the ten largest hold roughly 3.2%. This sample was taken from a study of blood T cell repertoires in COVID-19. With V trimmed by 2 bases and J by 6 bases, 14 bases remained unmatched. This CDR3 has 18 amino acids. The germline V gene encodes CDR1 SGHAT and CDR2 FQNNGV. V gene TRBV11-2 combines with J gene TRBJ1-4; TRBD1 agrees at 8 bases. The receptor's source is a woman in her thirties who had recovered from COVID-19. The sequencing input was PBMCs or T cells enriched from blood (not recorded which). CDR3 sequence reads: CASSLTIPQTGAHEKLFF. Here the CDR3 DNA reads TGTGCCAGCAGCTTAACGATCCCCCAGACAGGGGCCCATGAAAAACTGTTTTTT.